The 6 T cell receptor beta chains below all came from one sample that was sequenced in a study of radiation and T cells in renal cell carcinoma. Time point specified: blood 2 weeks post-SBRT. Regarding treatment: 15 Gy SBRT to primary tumor, nephrectomy 4 weeks later. The repertoire was sequenced with immunoSEQ multiplex PCR; TCRdb's copy has only in-frame clones and lacks some. The sample lists about 150,000 clones; about nine tenths were seen once. Sequences were derived from blood, sampled from a patient whose treatment included radiotherapy and nephrectomy. The receptors stem from a woman between 50 and 59 years old with renal cell carcinoma.

This rearrangement joins TRBV30 to TRBJ1-1, with TRBD1 as a possible D gene (5 bases). CDR1 is GTSNPN, CDR2 SVGIG, per germline (reference sequence). V was clipped by 4 bases and J by 0 bases, with 9 bases between them. The CDR3 has 13 amino acids. The CDR3 protein is CAWKEGVNTEAFF. Here the CDR3 DNA reads TGTGCCTGGAAAGAAGGGGTGAACACTGAAGCTTTCTTT.

This chain connects TRBV9 to TRBJ2-3; TRBD2 is a possible D gene (5 bases). Looked up from germline, CDR1 is SGDLS and CDR2 is YYNGEE. CDR3 length equals 15 residues. Between the trimmed V and J ends, which lost 1 base and 4 bases, there was a span of 13 bases. The CDR3 sequence is CASSVIGLGADTQYF. The CDR3 nucleotides read TGTGCCAGCAGCGTAATCGGTCTCGGGGCAGATACGCAGTATTTT.

This clone occurred a few times. The rearrangement joins TRBV7-9 to TRBJ1-1; weak D call: TRBD1 (5 bases). This CDR3 is built from 15 residues. The germline CDR1 and CDR2 sequences are SEHNR and FQNEAQ (reference sequence). V lost 5 bases, J lost 7 bases, and 20 bases lay in between. CDR3 bases: TGTGCCAGCAGCCCGTGGGGGGGATGGAATATTGAAGCTTTCTTT. Its protein is CASSPWGGWNIEAFF.

The chain employs TRBV30 and TRBJ1-1; 8 positions agree with TRBD1. CDR1 is GTSNPN, CDR2 SVGIG, per germline (reference sequence). V shed 0 bases and J 4 bases; nucleotides not matched to a gene: 13. CDR3 length equals 17 residues. CDR3 DNA sequence: TGTGCCTGGAGTGTAGGTCGGACAGGGCATCCGTCCACTGAAGCTTTCTTT. Its protein is CAWSVGRTGHPSTEAFF.

The chain links TRBV20-1 to TRBJ1-2; D gene unclear. V dropped 4 bases and J dropped 2 bases, with 5 bases sitting between them. In germline, CDR1 is DFQATT, CDR2 SNEGSKA (reference sequence). This CDR3 spans 11 amino acids. The CDR3 coding sequence is TGCAGTGCTACAGTCAACTATGGCTACACCTTC. Translation gives CSATVNYGYTF.

The chain combines TRBV6-1 with TRBJ2-5, with TRBD2 identical over 11 bases. This CDR3 comprises 15 residues. V dropped 2 bases and J dropped 4; count of bases not matched to a gene: 3. Germline V gene sequence: CDR1 MNHNS, CDR2 SASEGT. This CDR3 is CASSETSGGRETQYF. CDR3 in DNA: TGTGCCAGCAGTGAAACTAGCGGGGGCCGAGAGACCCAGTACTTC.